This entry lists 25 T cell receptor beta chains sequenced from one sample in a study of Graves' ophthalmopathy and Graves' hyperthyroidism. Researchers took RNA transcripts and amplified TCR beta CDR3 regions from them. Second-round multiplex PCR came after a first-round RT-PCR that employed HTBI primers. MiXCR, applied by TCRdb to the multiplex PCR reads, yields one record per CDR3 protein. The sample holds some 240,000 distinct CDR3 sequences; 40% to 50% are singletons and the top ten take more than 45%. Material: peripheral blood. These TCRs come from an adult man with Graves' ophthalmopathy.

This clonotype was found a few times. The chain is built from TRBV7-8 and TRBJ1-3, with D perhaps TRBD1 (5 bases). Trimming took 4 bases from V and 0 from J, leaving 10 bases between them. The CDR3 is made up of 15 amino acids. CDR1 and CDR2 from the germline V gene are SGHVS and FQNEAQ. The CDR3 here is CASSSGAPSGNTIYF. The DNA of the CDR3 is TGTGCCAGCAGCTCCGGGGCCCCCTCTGGAAACACCATATATTTT.

V is TRBV11-2 and J is TRBJ1-5; no firm D call. The V end lost 5 bases, the J end lost 0 bases, and 11 bases lay between the germline ends. Germline CDR1 reads SGHAT; CDR2 reads FQNNGV. CDR3 length: 15 amino acids. CDR3 sequence: CASSEGGISNQPQHF. The DNA of the CDR3 is TGTGCCAGCAGCGAAGGAGGAATTAGCAATCAGCCCCAGCATTTT.

The CDR3 protein is CSVAPGDPIAYEQYF. Here the CDR3 DNA reads TGCAGCGTTGCCCCCGGGGATCCCATTGCCTACGAGCAGTACTTC. The rearrangement joins TRBV29-1 to TRBJ2-7, with D perhaps TRBD2 (5 bases). This CDR3 region has 15 residues. Trimming removed 4 bases at V and 2 bases at J, with 18 bases between. CDR1 is SQVTM, CDR2 ANQGSEA, per germline.

The rearrangement links TRBV20-1 to TRBJ1-1; TRBD1 agrees at 8 bases. V trimming: 5 bases; J trimming: 2 bases; junction bases outside the gene matches: 10. The CDR3 totals 15 residues. CDR1 DFQATT and CDR2 SNEGSKA come from the germline V gene (reference sequence). The CDR3 loop is CSAPPKDRVNTEAFF. The CDR3 DNA sequence: TGCAGTGCTCCACCTAAGGACAGGGTCAACACTGAAGCTTTCTTT.

This clonotype was seen many times. V gene TRBV10-3 combines with J gene TRBJ1-1, with unresolved D. V was pared by 4 bases and J by 1 base, with 7 bases between. The CDR3 spans 13 residues. In germline, CDR1 is ENHRY, CDR2 SYGVKD. The CDR3 coding sequence is TGTGCCATCAGTGCCGCAGAGAACACTGAAGCTTTCTTT. Its protein is CAISAAENTEAFF.

The V and J genes are TRBV2 and TRBJ2-5, with 8 bases fitting TRBD1. The J segment lost 5 bases and the V segment lost 7 bases, leaving 12 bases of the junction unmatched. The CDR3 totals 15 residues. Germline V gene sequence: CDR1 SNHLY, CDR2 FYNNEI. DNA for the CDR3: TGTGCCAGCATCATACCTCAGGGGGCGCAGGAGACCCAGTACTTC. Amino acid sequence: CASIIPQGAQETQYF. Drawing the rest from reference TRBV2 and TRBJ2-5, the complete variable domain is EPEVTQTPSHQVTQMGQEVILRCVPISNHLYFYWYRQILGQKVEFLVSFYNNEISEKSEIFDDQFSVERPDGSNFTLKIRSTKLEDSAMYFCASIIPQGAQETQYFGPGTRLLVL.

The V and J genes are TRBV12-3 or TRBV12-4 and TRBJ1-6, with D tentatively TRBD1 (6 bases). CDR3 length: 14 amino acids. This CDR3 reads CATTIRGFRSPLHF. DNA for the CDR3: TGTGCTACCACCATAAGGGGGTTTCGTTCACCCCTCCACTTT.

The rearrangement uses TRBV10-3 and TRBJ1-3; perhaps TRBD1 as D (6 bases). The CDR3 is made up of 16 amino acids. With 7 bases removed from V and 4 bases from J, the gap between germline ends came to 20 bases. Germline V lookup: CDR1 ENHRY, CDR2 SYGVKD. The CDR3 here is CAIIPEGGITGNTIYF. CDR3 nucleotide sequence: TGTGCCATCATCCCGGAGGGGGGAATAACGGGAAACACCATATATTTT.

This clonotype has a count of ten or more. This rearrangement joins TRBV10-2 to TRBJ1-5; 9 positions match TRBD1. The CDR3 length is 16 residues. V shed 0 bases, J shed 5 bases, and the junction held 5 bases outside the gene matches. From germline, CDR1 is WSHSY and CDR2 SAAADI. Here the CDR3 reads CASSESDRGVDQPQHF. CDR3 sequence (DNA): TGCGCCAGCAGTGAGTCGGACAGGGGTGTGGATCAGCCCCAGCATTTT.

The V gene is TRBV2, the J gene TRBJ2-5, with D possibly being TRBD1 or TRBD2 (5 bases each). CDR3 size: 14 residues. The V gene's germline CDR1 is SNHLY and CDR2 FYNNEI. Trimming left V 1 base short and J 4 bases short, with 10 bases between. The CDR3 DNA reads TGTGCCAGCAGTGAAGTGGGGGAGCGAGAGACCCAGTACTTC. The encoded protein is CASSEVGERETQYF.

In regard to this clonotype: Mismatch with germline at one junction end may stem from a read error. The chain employs TRBV7-9 and TRBJ2-5; perhaps TRBD2 as D (6 bases). Germline V gene lookup returns CDR1 SEHNR and CDR2 FQNEAQ (reference sequence). There are 14 residues in the CDR3. The CDR3 spells CASSQIGGEETQYF. CDR3 nucleotide sequence: TGCGCCAGCAGCCAGATCGGGGGTGAGGAGACCCAGTACTTC.

Concerning this clonotype itself: Given a much more abundant clone one base away, this may be a read error. V usage is TRBV10-2 and J usage is TRBJ1-1; D gene uncertain. CDR3 length equals 12 residues. Germline V gene lookup returns CDR1 WSHSY and CDR2 SAAADI. For the CDR3, the DNA is TGCGCCAGCAGGGACCCACATGATGAAGCTCTCTTT. Protein: CASRDPHDEALF.

J is TRBJ1-2 and V is TRBV5-1, with TRBD1 matching 8 bases. The length of the CDR3 is 16 residues. CDR1 SGHRS and CDR2 YFSETQ come from the germline V gene. The J segment lost 5 bases and the V segment lost 0 bases, leaving 9 bases of the junction unmatched. This CDR3 is CASSLGQDRGLYGYTF. In DNA form, the CDR3 reads TGCGCCAGCAGCTTGGGTCAAGACAGGGGCTTATATGGCTACACCTTC.

This clonotype came up a few times. This chain uses TRBV24-1 with TRBJ1-5; 8 bases agree with TRBD1. The CDR3 is 17 residues long. The V gene's germline CDR1 is KGHDR and CDR2 SFDVKD. With 3 bases clipped from V and 3 bases from J, the junction kept 9 bases outside the gene matches. This CDR3 reads CATSDAEQGGNNQPQHF. The CDR3 DNA follows: TGTGCCACCAGTGATGCGGAACAGGGGGGGAACAATCAGCCCCAGCATTTT.

This chain connects TRBV7-2 to TRBJ1-1, with D possibly being TRBD1 (5 bases). Per germline, CDR1 SGHTA and CDR2 FQGNSA. Trimming shortened V by 3 bases and J by 3 bases, and 14 bases separated the two germline ends. This CDR3 comprises 15 residues. The CDR3 reads CASSFWQGPYTEAFF. The CDR3 bases are TGTGCCAGCAGCTTTTGGCAGGGACCTTACACTGAAGCTTTCTTT.

This clonotype was counted only a few times. The chain links TRBV11-2 to TRBJ2-7; 9 bases agree with TRBD2. Germline V gene lookup returns CDR1 SGHAT and CDR2 FQNNGV. This CDR3 spans 16 amino acids. The J segment lost 5 bases and the V segment lost 0 bases, leaving 8 bases of the junction unmatched. CDR3 protein: CASSLDRTSATHEQYF. The CDR3 nucleotides read TGTGCCAGCAGCTTAGACCGGACTAGCGCGACCCACGAGCAGTACTTC.

This rearrangement joins TRBV19 to TRBJ1-6, with D possibly matching TRBD1 (6 bases). CDR1 is LNHDA, CDR2 SQIVND, per germline (reference sequence). The CDR3 has 13 residues. V was pared by 9 bases and J by 7 bases, with 13 bases between. DNA of the CDR3: TGTGCCAGCACTGGACAGCTAAATTCACCCCTCCACTTT. Protein product: CASTGQLNSPLHF.

Ten or more counts support this clonotype. J is TRBJ2-7 and V is TRBV10-3, with TRBD2 matching over 11 bases. CDR3 length equals 16 residues. J was trimmed by 1 base and V by 4 bases; bases with no gene match: 6. From germline, CDR1 is ENHRY and CDR2 SYGVKD. CDR3 region: CAISGYTSGSSYEQYF. CDR3 DNA sequence: TGTGCCATCAGTGGCTACACTAGCGGGAGTTCCTACGAGCAGTACTTC.

This clonotype was seen only a few times. V gene TRBV10-3 combines with J gene TRBJ1-1; possibly TRBD1 for D (5 bases). V was trimmed by 0 bases and J by 8 bases, leaving 10 bases between them. Germline CDR1 ENHRY, CDR2 SYGVKD. This CDR3 is built from 13 residues. The CDR3 here is CAISESEQAEAFF. The CDR3 DNA sequence: TGTGCCATCAGTGAGTCTGAACAGGCCGAAGCTTTCTTT.

This clonotype was found a few times. The chain uses TRBV12-3 or TRBV12-4 and TRBJ1-2, with D perhaps TRBD1 (5 bases). Trimming took 3 bases from V and 8 from J, leaving 13 bases between them. The CDR3 runs 13 residues. The CDR3 DNA is TGTGCCAGCAGTTTGGGGCTGGGGGACGGCTACACCTTC. Amino acid sequence: CASSLGLGDGYTF.

The CDR3 loop is CASSLELAGEGELFF. The DNA of the CDR3 is TGCGCCAGCAGCCTCGAACTAGCGGGGGAGGGGGAGCTGTTTTTT. The rearrangement joins TRBV5-1 to TRBJ2-2; 11 nucleotides align to TRBD2. This CDR3 has 15 amino acids. J lost 8 bases, V lost 4 bases, and 7 bases had no gene match. CDR1 and CDR2 (germline): SGHRS, YFSETQ.

The chain combines TRBV20-1 with TRBJ1-1; 7 positions match TRBD1. The CDR3 extends over 12 amino acids. The J segment lost 4 bases and the V segment lost 8 bases, leaving 7 bases of the junction unmatched. Germline V gives CDR1 DFQATT, CDR2 SNEGSKA (reference sequence). The CDR3, as DNA: TGCAGTTTGAGACAGGGTATCACTGAAGCTTTCTTT. Translated, it gives CSLRQGITEAFF.

The chain combines TRBV7-9 with TRBJ2-7; 9 positions agree with TRBD2. V shed 4 bases, J shed 1 base, and the junction held 8 bases outside the gene matches. The CDR3 consists of 16 residues. Per germline, CDR1 SEHNR and CDR2 FQNEAQ (reference sequence). In nucleotides, the CDR3 is TGTGCCAGCAGCTCGACCCTTACTAGCGGGTCCTACGAGCAGTACTTC. It encodes CASSSTLTSGSYEQYF.

This clonotype was picked up a small number of times. The gene calls are TRBV5-6 and TRBJ2-7, with a weak D call TRBD2 (5 bases). The CDR3 extends over 14 amino acids. CDR1 is SGHDT and CDR2 is YYEEEE in the germline V gene. Between the trimmed V and J ends, which lost 0 bases and 2 bases, there was a span of 9 bases. This CDR3 reads CASSLEEATYEQYF. CDR3 nucleotide sequence: TGTGCCAGCAGCTTGGAGGAGGCCACCTACGAGCAGTACTTC.

This rearrangement joins TRBV24-1 to TRBJ2-2; no firm D call. The V end was cut by 5 bases, the J end by 2 bases, with 8 bases between. The CDR3 sequence is 14 residues long. Looked up from germline, CDR1 is KGHDR and CDR2 is SFDVKD. The CDR3 protein is CATSGVGNTGELFF. The CDR3 DNA is TGTGCCACCAGTGGGGTGGGAAACACCGGGGAGCTGTTTTTT.